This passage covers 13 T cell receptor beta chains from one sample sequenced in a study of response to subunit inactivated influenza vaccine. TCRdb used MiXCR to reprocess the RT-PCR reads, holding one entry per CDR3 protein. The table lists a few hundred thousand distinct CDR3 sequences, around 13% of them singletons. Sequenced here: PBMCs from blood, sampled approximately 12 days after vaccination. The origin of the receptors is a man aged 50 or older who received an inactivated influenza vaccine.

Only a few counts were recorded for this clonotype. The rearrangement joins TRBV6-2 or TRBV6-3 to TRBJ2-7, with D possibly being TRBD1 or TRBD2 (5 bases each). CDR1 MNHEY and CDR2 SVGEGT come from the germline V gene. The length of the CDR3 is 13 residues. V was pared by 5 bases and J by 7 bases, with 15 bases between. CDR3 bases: TGTGCCAGCAGTCCGGGGCCCCAGAGGGAGCAGTACTTC. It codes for CASSPGPQREQYF.

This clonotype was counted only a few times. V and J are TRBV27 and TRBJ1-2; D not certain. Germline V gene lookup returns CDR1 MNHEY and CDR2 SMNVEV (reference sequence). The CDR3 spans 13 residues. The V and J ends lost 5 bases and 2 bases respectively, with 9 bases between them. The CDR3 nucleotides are TGTGCCAGCAGTCCATACGGAAACTATGGCTACACCTTC. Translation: CASSPYGNYGYTF.

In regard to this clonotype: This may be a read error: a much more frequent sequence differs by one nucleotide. CDR3 protein: CATRGGQGACEQYF. CDR3 sequence (DNA): TGTGCCACCCGAGGGGGACAGGGGGCCTGCGAGCAGTACTTC. The chain employs TRBV27 and TRBJ2-7; TRBD1 aligns across 12 bases. V gave up 10 bases and J gave up 6 bases; unmatched junction bases: 10. Germline lookup yields CDR1 MNHEY and CDR2 SMNVEV (reference sequence). The CDR3 covers 14 residues.

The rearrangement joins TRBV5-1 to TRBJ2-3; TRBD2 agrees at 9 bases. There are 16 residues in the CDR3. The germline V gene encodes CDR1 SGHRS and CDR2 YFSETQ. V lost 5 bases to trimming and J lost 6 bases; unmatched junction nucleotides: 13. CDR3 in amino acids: CASRSPGRGGRDTQYF. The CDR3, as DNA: TGCGCCAGCAGGTCCCCTGGGCGGGGGGGCCGCGATACGCAGTATTTT. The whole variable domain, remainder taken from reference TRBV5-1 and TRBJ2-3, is KAGVTQTPRYLIKTRGQQVTLSCSPISGHRSVSWYQQTPGQGLQFLFEYFSETQRNKGNFPGRFSGRQFSNSRSEMNVSTLELGDSALYLCASRSPGRGGRDTQYFGPGTRLTVL.

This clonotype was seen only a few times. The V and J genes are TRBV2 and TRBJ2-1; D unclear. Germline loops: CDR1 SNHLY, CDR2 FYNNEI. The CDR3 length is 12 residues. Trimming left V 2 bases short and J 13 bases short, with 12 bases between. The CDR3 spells CASSEIGGDQFF. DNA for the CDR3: TGTGCCAGCAGTGAAATCGGCGGAGACCAGTTCTTC.

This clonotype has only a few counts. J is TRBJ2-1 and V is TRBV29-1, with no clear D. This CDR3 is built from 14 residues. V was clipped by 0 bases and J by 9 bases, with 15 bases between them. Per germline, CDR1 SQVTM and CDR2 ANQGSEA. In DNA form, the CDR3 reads TGCAGCGTTGAAGAGACCAAGTTCGCTGGTGAGCAGTTCTTC. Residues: CSVEETKFAGEQFF.

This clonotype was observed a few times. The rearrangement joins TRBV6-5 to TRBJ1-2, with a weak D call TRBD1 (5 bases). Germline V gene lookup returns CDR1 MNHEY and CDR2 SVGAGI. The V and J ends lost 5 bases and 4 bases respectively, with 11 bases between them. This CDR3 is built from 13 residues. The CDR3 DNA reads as TGTGCCAGCAGTCACCGGGACCGCTATGGCTACACCTTC. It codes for CASSHRDRYGYTF.

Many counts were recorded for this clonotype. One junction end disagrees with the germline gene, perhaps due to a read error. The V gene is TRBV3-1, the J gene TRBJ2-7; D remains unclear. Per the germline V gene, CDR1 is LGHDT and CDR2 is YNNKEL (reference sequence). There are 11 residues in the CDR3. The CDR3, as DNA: TGCGCCGCCGGCAGAAACTACGAGCAGTACTTC. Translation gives CAAGRNYEQYF.

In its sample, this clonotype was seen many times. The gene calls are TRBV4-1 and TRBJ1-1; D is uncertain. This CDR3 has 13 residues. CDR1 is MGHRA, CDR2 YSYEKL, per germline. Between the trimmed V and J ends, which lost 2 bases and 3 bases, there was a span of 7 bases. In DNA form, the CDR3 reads TGCGCCAGCAGCCAATTCGGGGACACTGAAGCTTTCTTT. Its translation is CASSQFGDTEAFF.

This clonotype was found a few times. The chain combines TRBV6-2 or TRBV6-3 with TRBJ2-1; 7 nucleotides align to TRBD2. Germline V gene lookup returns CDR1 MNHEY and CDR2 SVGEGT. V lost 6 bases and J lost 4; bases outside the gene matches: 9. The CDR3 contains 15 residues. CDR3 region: CASSPWASGYNEQFF. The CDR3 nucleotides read TGTGCCAGCAGCCCCTGGGCTAGCGGTTACAATGAGCAGTTCTTC.

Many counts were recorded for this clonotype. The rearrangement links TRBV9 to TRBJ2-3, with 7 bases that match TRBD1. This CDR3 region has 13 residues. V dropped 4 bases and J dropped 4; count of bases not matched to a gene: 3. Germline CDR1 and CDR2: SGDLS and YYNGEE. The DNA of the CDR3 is TGTGCCAGCAGCTTAGGGACAGCAGATACGCAGTATTTT. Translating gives CASSLGTADTQYF.

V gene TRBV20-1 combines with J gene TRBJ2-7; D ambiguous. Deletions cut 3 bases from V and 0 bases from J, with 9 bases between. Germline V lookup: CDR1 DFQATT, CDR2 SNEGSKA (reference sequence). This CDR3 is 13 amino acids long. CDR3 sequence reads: CSARRWGSYEQYF. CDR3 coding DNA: TGCAGTGCTAGGCGGTGGGGCTCCTACGAGCAGTACTTC.

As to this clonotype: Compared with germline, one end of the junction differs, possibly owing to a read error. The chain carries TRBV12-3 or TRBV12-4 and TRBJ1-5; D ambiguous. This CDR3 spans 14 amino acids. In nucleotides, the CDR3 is TGTGCCAGCAGTTTTGTGGGGTACAATAAGCCCCAGCATTTT. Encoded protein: CASSFVGYNKPQHF.